These T cell receptor beta chains were read from a single sample in a study of human T cells and chemical hapten exposure. A single record per CDR3 protein comes from TCRdb applying MiXCR to the RACE reads. The table shows over 85,000 distinct CDR3 sequences, with 7% to 10% occurring only once. The sequences come from whole blood, collected in connection with sensitization to the hapten diphenylcyclopropenone (DPC). These receptors were collected from a woman aged 40 to 50 with alopecia areata. Some clones in this sample may be carry-over from other donors' samples. Each CDR3 is given with its conserved first and last residue. The D gene is left open where the match is weak. Where a row states a size, it is once, few, many or the class of an expanded clone; other rows omit it.

CDR3 length: 15
clone size: -
D gene: -
J gene: TRBJ1-6
V gene: TRBV9
CDR3 protein: CASSVDVRQNSPLHF
CDR3 DNA: TGTGCCAGCAGCGTCGACGTAAGGCAAAATTCACCCCTCCACTTT

CDR3 length: 15
clone size: -
D gene: TRBD1
J gene: TRBJ1-2
V gene: TRBV6-6
CDR3 protein: CASSGPTGVNYGYTF
CDR3 DNA: TGTGCCAGCAGTGGGCCTACAGGGGTTAACTATGGCTACACCTTC

CDR3 length: 15
clone size: -
D gene: -
J gene: TRBJ2-7
V gene: TRBV16
CDR3 protein: CASSQGDGWSNEQYF
CDR3 DNA: TGTGCCAGCAGCCAAGGGGACGGCTGGAGCAACGAGCAGTACTTC

CDR3 length: 17
clone size: -
D gene: TRBD2
J gene: TRBJ2-1
V gene: TRBV5-4
CDR3 protein: CASRRTGTSGLYNEQFF
CDR3 DNA: TGTGCCAGCCGCAGGACCGGGACTAGCGGCCTTTACAATGAGCAGTTCTTC

CDR3 length: 16
clone size: few
D gene: TRBD1
J gene: TRBJ2-3
V gene: TRBV7-8
CDR3 protein: CASSLLGRGQTDTQYF
CDR3 DNA: TGTGCCAGCAGCTTATTGGGTAGGGGGCAGACAGATACGCAGTATTTT

CDR3 length: 16
clone size: many
D gene: -
J gene: TRBJ2-3
V gene: TRBV6-6
CDR3 protein: CASSYGSLSRGDTQYF
CDR3 DNA: TGTGCCAGCAGTTATGGTAGCCTCTCACGAGGAGATACGCAGTATTTT

CDR3 length: 14
clone size: many
D gene: -
J gene: TRBJ2-1
V gene: TRBV2
CDR3 protein: CANTLRQFQNEQFF
CDR3 DNA: TGTGCCAACACGCTTAGACAATTCCAGAATGAGCAGTTCTTC

CDR3 length: 14
clone size: few
D gene: TRBD2
J gene: TRBJ2-1
V gene: TRBV20-1
CDR3 protein: CSAISGRGYNEQFF
CDR3 DNA: TGCAGTGCCATTAGCGGGAGAGGGTACAATGAGCAGTTCTTC

CDR3 length: 14
clone size: few
D gene: -
J gene: TRBJ2-7
V gene: TRBV12-3/TRBV12-4
CDR3 protein: CASSTGHQAYEQYF
CDR3 DNA: TGTGCCAGCAGTACGGGACACCAGGCCTACGAGCAGTACTTC

CDR3 length: 14
clone size: few
D gene: -
J gene: TRBJ1-2
V gene: TRBV30
CDR3 protein: CAWMGTGKYYGYTF
CDR3 DNA: TGTGCCTGGATGGGAACAGGGAAATACTATGGCTACACCTTC